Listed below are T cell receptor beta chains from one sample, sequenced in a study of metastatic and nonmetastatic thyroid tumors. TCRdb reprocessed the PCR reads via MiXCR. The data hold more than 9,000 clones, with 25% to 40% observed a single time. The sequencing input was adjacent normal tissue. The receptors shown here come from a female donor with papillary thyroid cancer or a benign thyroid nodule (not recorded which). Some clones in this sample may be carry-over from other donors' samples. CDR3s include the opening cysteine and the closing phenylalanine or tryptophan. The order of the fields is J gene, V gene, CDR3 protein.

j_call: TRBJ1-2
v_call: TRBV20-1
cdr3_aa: CSARDNTGATGYGYTF

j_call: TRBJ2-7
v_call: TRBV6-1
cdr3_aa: CASSPQSSEQYF

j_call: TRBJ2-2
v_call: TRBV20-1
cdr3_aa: CSARETNTGELFF

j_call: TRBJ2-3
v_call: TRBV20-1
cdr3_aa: CSAPSLDGTDTQYF

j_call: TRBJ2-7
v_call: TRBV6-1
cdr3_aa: CAGQGHESSYEQYF

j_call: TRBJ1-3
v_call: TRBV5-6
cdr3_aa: CASSRGTGRPGNTIYF

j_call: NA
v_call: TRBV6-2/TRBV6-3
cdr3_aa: CASTLRGLYEQYF

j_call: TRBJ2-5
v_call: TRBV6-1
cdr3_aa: CASMGQGNKETQYF

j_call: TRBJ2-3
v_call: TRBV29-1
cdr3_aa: CSVERRGSPTDTQYF

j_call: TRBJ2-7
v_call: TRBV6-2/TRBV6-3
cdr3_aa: CASSYLGGSLPHEQYF

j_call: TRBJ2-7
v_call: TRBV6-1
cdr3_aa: CASSLAGGTYEQYF

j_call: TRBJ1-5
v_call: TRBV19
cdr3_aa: CASSIGVSVVQPQHF

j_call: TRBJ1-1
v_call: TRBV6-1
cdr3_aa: CASRNPGVEAFF

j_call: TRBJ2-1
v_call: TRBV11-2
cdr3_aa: CASRWTGNEQFF

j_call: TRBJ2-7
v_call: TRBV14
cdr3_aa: CASSPGTGYEQYF

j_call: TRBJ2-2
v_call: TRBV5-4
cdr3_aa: CASSLGQGMRSTGELFF

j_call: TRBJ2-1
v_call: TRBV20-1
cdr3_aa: CSARPIAGGVKGGSNEQFF

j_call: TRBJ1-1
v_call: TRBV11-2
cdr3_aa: CASSLGLYGEGRTEAFF

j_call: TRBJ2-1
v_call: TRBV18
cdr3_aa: CASSPPQGRKGNEQFF

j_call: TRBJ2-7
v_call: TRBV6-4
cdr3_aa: CASSEGTSGRVSYEQYF

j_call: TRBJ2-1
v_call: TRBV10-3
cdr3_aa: CASSGTSGYNEQFF

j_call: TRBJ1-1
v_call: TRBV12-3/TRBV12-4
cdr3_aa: CASRHNTEAFF

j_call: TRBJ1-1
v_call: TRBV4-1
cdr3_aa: CASSQGLADLNTEAFF

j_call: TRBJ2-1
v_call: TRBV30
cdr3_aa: CAWIPSYNEQFF

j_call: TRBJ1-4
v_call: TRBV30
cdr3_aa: CAWGAGTGGTLFF

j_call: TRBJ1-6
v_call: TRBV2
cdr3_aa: CASMLRDLNSTIHF

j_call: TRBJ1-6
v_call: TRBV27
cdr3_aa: CASSLSGGSYNSPLHF

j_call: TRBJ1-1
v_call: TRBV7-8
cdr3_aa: CASSPVAGNTEAFF

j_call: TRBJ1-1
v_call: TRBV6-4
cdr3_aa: CASSDDGARSTEAFF

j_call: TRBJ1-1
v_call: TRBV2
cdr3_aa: CASSVGGGGNTEAFF

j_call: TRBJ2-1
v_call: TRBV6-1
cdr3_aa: CVSRPRDGSSYNEQFF

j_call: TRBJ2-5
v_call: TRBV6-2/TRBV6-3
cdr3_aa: CASSSRLARETQYF

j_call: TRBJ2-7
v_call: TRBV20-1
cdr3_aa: CSAESRDRGKYEQYF

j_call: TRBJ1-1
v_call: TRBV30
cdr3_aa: CAWSLGMNTEAFF

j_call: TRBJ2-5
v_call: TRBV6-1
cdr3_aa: CASRSTSGSWSQYF

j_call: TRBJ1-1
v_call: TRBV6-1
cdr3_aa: CASRPYDRLNTEAFF

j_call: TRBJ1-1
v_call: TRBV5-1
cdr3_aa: CASSATGGQDTEAFF

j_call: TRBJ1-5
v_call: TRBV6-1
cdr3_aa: CASRDPTGNQPQHF

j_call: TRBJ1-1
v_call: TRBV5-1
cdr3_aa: CASSLAVRDRGTEAFF

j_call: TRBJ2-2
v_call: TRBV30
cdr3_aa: CAWRGTGDLNTGELFF

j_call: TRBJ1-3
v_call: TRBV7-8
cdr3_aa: CASVQGSSGNTIYF

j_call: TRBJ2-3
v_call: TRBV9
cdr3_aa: CASSSRQGRTDTQYF

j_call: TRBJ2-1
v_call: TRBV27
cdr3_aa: CASSQTNNEQFF

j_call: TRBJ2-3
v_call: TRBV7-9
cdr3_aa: CASSFSRTSGRGGTDTQYF

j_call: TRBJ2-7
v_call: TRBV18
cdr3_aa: CASSPEWTSGSKEQYF

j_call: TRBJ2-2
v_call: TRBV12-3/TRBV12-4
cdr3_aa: CASSGGTVTGELLF

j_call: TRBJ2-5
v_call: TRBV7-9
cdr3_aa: CASSQGQSGTQYF

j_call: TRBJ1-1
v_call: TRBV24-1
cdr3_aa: CATSEGVTAFF

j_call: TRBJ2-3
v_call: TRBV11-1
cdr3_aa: CASRDQGQGGTDTQYF

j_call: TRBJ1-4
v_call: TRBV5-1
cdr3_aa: CASSADRVGEKLFF

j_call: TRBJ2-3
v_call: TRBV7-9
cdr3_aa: CASSPEGDTQYF

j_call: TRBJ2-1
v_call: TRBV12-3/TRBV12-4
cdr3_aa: CASSLGGTTKFF

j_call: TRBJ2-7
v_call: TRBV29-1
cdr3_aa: CSFRREGGQYF

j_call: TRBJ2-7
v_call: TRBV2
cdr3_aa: CATRTQGAYEQYF

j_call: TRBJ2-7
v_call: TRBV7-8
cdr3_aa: CASSLGLSYEQYF

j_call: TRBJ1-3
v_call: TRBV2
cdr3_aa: CASSKTDRVGNTIYF

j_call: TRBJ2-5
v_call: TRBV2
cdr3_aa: CASRSRWLSGGETQYF